This TCR beta chain is from a study of naive and memory T cell subsets. General study results and limits: Over 85% of naive TCR sequences appeared only once after error correction, unlike memory subsets. Findings for naive and memory subsets could not be checked against ground truth. Possibly reflecting memory cells re-expressing CD45RA, a few larger clonotypes occurred in naive repertoires, especially CD8.

The sample holds a few counts of this clonotype. Its antigen is currently unknown. An equimolar mix of two oligonucleotides served as the beta constant-region primer for TRBC1 and TRBC2. Ligated cDNA was amplified by four rounds of PCR with nested alpha and beta constant-region primers and SP2. From the UMI-ligation and nested PCR reads, TCRdb called clonotypes with MiXCR, one entry per CDR3 protein. The repertoire holds over 110,000 distinct CDR3 sequences, with about 20% as singletons. The CDR3 is 14 residues long. Germline V gives CDR1 MNHEY, CDR2 SVGEGT. V was cut by 2 bases and J by 7 bases, with 12 bases left in between. Cells stained for CD3, CD4, CD8, CD45RA, CD27 and viability were sorted into four CD45RA/CD27 subsets.

This clonotype was obtained from a human donor in good health. Sequencing was carried out using naive CD8+ T cells from blood. The chain links TRBV6-2 or TRBV6-3 to TRBJ1-5, with D unresolved. CDR3 sequence reads: CASSYPSSVQPQHF. The DNA of the CDR3 is TGTGCCAGCAGTTACCCATCCTCGGTCCAGCCCCAGCATTTT.